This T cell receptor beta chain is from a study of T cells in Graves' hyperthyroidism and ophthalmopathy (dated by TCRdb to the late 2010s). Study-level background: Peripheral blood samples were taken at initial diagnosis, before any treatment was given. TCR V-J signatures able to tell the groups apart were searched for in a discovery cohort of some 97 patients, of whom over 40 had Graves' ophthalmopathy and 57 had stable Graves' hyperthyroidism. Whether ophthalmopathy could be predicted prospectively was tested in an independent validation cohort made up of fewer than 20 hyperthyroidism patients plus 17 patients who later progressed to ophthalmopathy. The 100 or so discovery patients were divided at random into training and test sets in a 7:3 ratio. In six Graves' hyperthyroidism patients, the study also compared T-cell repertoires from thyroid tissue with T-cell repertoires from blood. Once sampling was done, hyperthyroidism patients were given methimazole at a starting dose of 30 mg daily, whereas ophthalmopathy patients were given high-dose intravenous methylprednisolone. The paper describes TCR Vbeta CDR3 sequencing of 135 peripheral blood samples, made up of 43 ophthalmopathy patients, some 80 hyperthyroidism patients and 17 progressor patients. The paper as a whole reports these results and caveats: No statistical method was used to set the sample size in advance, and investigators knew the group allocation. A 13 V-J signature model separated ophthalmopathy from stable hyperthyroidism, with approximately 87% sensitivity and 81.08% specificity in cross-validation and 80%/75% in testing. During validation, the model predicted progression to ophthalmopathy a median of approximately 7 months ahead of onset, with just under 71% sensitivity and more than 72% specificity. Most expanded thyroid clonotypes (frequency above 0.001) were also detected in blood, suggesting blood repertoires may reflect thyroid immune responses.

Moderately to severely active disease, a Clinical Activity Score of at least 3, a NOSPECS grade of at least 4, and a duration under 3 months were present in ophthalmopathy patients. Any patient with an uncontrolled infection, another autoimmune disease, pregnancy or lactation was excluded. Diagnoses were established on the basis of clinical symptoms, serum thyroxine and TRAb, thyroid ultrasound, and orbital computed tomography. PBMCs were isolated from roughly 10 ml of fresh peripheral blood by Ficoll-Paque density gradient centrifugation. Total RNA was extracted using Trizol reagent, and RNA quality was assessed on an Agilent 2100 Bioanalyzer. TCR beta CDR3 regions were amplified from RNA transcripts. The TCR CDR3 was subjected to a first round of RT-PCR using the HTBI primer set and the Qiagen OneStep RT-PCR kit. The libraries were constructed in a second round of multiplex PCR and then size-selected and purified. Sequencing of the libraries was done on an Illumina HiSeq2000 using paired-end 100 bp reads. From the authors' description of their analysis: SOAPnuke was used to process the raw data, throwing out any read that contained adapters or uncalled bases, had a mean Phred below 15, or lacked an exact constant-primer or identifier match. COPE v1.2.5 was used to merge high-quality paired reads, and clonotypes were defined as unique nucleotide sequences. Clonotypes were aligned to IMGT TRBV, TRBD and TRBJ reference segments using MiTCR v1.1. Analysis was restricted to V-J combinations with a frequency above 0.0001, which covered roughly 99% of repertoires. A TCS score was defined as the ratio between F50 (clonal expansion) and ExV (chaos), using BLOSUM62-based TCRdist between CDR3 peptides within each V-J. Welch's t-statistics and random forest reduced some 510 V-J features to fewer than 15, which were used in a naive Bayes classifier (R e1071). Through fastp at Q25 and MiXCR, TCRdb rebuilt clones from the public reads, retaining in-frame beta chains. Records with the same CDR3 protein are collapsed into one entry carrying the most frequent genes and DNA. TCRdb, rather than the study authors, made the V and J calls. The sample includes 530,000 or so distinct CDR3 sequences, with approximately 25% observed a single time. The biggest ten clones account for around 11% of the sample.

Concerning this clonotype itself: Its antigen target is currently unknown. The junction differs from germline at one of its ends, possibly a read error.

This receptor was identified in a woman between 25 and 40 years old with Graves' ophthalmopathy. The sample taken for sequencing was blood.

The base sequence is TGTGCCAGCTGTTACTCGACAGGGCGAGGCTACACCTTC. It translates as CASCYSTGRGYTF. This receptor chain uses TRBV6-5 and TRBJ1-2; TRBD1 matches 7 bases in the middle. According to the germline V gene, CDR1 reads MNHEY and CDR2 reads SVGAGI. From its cysteine to its phenylalanine, the CDR3 spans 13 amino acids. The only DNA kept is the CDR3, 39 bases in frame from the first base.